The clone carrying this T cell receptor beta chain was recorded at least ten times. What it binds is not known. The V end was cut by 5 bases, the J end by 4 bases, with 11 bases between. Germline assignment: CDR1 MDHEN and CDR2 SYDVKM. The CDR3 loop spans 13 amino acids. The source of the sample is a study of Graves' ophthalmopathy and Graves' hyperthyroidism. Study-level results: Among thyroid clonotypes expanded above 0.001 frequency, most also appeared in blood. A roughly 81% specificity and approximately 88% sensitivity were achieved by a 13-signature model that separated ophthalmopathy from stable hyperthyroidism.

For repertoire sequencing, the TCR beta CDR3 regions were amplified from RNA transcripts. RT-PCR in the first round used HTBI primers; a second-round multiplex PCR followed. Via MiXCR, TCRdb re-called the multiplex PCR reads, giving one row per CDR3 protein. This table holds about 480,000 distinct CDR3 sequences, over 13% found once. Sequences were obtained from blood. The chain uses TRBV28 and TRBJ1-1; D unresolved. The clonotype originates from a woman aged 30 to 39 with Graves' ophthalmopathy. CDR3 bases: TGTGCCAGCAGTCGACCCAGCGGCACTGAAGCTTTCTTT. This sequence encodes CASSRPSGTEAFF.